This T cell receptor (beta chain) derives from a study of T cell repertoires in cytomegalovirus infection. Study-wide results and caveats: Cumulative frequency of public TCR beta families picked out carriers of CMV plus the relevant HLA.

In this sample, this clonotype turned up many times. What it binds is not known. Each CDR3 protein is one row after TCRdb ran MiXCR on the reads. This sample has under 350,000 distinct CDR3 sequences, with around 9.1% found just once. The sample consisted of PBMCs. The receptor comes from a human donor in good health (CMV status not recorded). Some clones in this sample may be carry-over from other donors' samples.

The CDR3 DNA sequence: TGCGCCAGCAGCTTCCTTTGGCCTTCGAACACCGGGGAGCTGTTTTTT. Protein sequence: CASSFLWPSNTGELFF. The V and J genes are TRBV5-1 and TRBJ2-2; no definite D call. This CDR3 is 16 amino acids long. V was cut by 2 bases and J by 0 bases, with 11 bases left in between. Per germline, CDR1 SGHRS and CDR2 YFSETQ.